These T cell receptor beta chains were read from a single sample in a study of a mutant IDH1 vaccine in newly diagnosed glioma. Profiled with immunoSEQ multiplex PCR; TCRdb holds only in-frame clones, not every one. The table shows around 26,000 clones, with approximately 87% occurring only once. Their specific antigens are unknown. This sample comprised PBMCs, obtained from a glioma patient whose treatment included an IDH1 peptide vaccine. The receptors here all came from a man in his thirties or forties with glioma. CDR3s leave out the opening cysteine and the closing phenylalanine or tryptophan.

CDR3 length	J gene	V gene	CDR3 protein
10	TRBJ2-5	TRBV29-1	SVQQGQGTQY
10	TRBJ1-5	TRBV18	ASSPPDQPQH
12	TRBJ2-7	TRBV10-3	AISEGSRYYEQY
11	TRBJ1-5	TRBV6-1	ASSETGREPQH
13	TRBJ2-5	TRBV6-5	ASSYRAPKGETQY
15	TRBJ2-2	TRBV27	ASSLEGLAENTGELF
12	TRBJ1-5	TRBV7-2	ASSLNSGNQPQH
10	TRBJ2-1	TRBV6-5	ASRTSQGEQF
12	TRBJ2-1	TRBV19	ASSRLAGYNEQF
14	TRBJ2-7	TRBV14	ASSQDWQGVMYEQY
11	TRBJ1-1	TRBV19	ASGTGLNTEAF
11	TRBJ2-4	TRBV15	ATSRDSWDIQY
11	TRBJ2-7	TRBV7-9	ASSPSGSYEQY
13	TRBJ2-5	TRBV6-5	ASSLDRSVEETQY
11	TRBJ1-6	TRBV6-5	ASSYEGDSPLH
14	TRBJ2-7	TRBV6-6	ASSSEDRGRLYEQY
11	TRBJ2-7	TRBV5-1	ASSSDSFYEQY
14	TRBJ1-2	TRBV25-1	ASSEEGRTSNYGYT
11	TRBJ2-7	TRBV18	ASSRGTSYEQY
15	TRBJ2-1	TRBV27	ASSLYPGQGVHNEQF
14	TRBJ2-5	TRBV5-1	ASSLGSSGKQETQY
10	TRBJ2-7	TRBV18	ASSPPTYEQY
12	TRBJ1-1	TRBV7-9	ASSFETGGTEAF
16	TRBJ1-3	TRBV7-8	ASSLELGILRSGNTIY
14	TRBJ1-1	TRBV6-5	ASSYSEGARNTEAF